Listed here are 2 T cell receptor beta chains from one sample, sequenced in a study of beta chain features in type 1 diabetes. The entirety of the isolated RNA underwent reverse transcription, so expressed TCRB transcripts were sequenced. The data were produced by immunoSEQ multiplex PCR, yet TCRdb's version contains in-frame clones alone and is incomplete. The table shows more than 300,000 clones, with more than 13% occurring only once. Sequenced material: naive CD4+ T cells from blood. Receptors originate from a woman between 18 and 29 years old in good health.

This clone occurred a few times. The chain combines TRBV15 with TRBJ1-2; perhaps TRBD1 as D (5 bases). Trimming shortened V by 0 bases and J by 3 bases, and 11 bases separated the two germline ends. Germline lookup yields CDR1 LNHNV and CDR2 YYDKDF (reference sequence). The CDR3 covers 15 residues. The CDR3 coding sequence is TGTGCCACCAGCAGAGATCAAGGGACTCACTATGGCTACACCTTC. Translating gives CATSRDQGTHYGYTF.

This clone has a handful of counts. The chain joins TRBV29-1 to TRBJ1-5; no firm D call. The CDR3 has 17 residues. V was cut by 7 bases and J by 0 bases, with 22 bases left in between. Germline V CDR1 and CDR2: SQVTM, ANQGSEA. The CDR3 bases are TGCAGCGACGAACGGGTGCGGGGAAGTTATAGCAATCAGCCCCAGCATTTT. It translates to CSDERVRGSYSNQPQHF.